These 3 T cell receptor beta chains were sequenced from one sample in a study of cytomegalovirus exposure and HLA in healthy donors. In the PCR, 60 Vbeta and 13 Jbeta primers were used. Produced via immunoSEQ multiplex PCR; TCRdb's table is partial and in-frame only. The data hold approximately 170,000 clones, with about 85% observed a single time. The sequenced sample consisted of PBMCs. These receptors came from a boy aged 2-15 years in good health and CMV-seronegative.

The V call is TRBV5-4, the J call TRBJ2-1, with unresolved D. The germline CDR1 and CDR2 sequences are SGHNT and YYREEE (reference sequence). The CDR3 totals 15 residues. V was cut by 0 bases and J by 0 bases, with 7 bases left in between. This chain's CDR3 is CASSLERYSYNEQFF. As DNA, the CDR3 is TGTGCCAGCAGCTTGGAACGGTACTCCTACAATGAGCAGTTCTTC. The whole variable domain, filled in from reference TRBV5-4 and TRBJ2-1, reads ETGVTQSPTHLIKTRGQQVTLRCSSQSGHNTVSWYQQALGQGPQFIFQYYREEENGRGNFPPRFSGLQFPNYSSELNVNALELDDSALYLCASSLERYSYNEQFFGPGTRLTVL.

This clone appeared once. The chain recombines TRBV19 with TRBJ1-2, with 10 positions matching TRBD1. V shed 10 bases and J 6 bases; nucleotides not matched to a gene: 2. The V gene's germline CDR1 is LNHDA and CDR2 SQIVND (reference sequence). This CDR3 has 11 residues. CDR3 nucleotide sequence: TGTGCCACCGGGACAGGGGATGGCTACACCTTC. Protein sequence: CATGTGDGYTF.

The chain couples TRBV10-1 to TRBJ2-7; 11 nucleotides match TRBD2. CDR3 length equals 16 residues. The V gene end was trimmed by 6 bases and the J gene end by 6 bases; junction bases not matched to a gene: 13. Germline CDR1 and CDR2: WNHNN and SYGVQD (reference sequence). The CDR3 loop is CASSPLAGGPPGEQYF. CDR3 in DNA: TGCGCCAGCAGCCCTCTAGCGGGAGGACCTCCGGGCGAGCAGTACTTC.